The clone carrying this T cell receptor beta chain has a single count. Its antigen is not identified. The data stem from a study of cytomegalovirus exposure and HLA in healthy donors. Study results and limitations: In a later analysis, productive TCRs from donors in an Asian-associated ancestry cluster reportedly carried fewer N-insertions than the cohort mean. When analyzed later, the rates of TCR association showed variation by HLA locus, with DRB1 the most and HLA-C the fewest.

Trimming removed 4 bases from V and 6 bases from J; junction bases left unmatched: 12. The CDR3 contains 15 residues. In germline, CDR1 is SGDLS, CDR2 YYNGEE. In the PCR, 60 Vbeta and 13 Jbeta primers were used. The repertoire was sequenced with immunoSEQ multiplex PCR; TCRdb's copy has only in-frame clones and lacks some. The sample has some 120,000 clones, about 78% seen once; the top ten hold 8.2%. The sequence was collected from a woman between 35 and 50 years old in good health and CMV-seropositive. The specimen sequenced was PBMCs. The gene calls are TRBV9 and TRBJ1-2; 7 bases agree with TRBD1. The CDR3 nucleotides read TGTGCCAGCAGCCTCACCCCCAGGGGGATCGATGGCTACACCTTC. This encodes CASSLTPRGIDGYTF.